This T cell receptor (beta chain) is drawn from a study of blood T cell repertoires in COVID-19. Looking at the study overall: Donors in the United States, Italy and Spain gave samples during acute or convalescent COVID-19. In each case, the material was cDNA or gDNA derived from T cells, B-cell-depleted T cells, or PBMCs.

As handled by the study authors: The assay estimated nucleated cells by amplifying reference gene primers. Profiling relied on immunoSEQ multiplex PCR, and the TCRdb table lists in-frame clones only, not all of them. That table is the source of V, J and clone size, and D and trimming were worked out from the DNA. The table has some 100,000 clones, 86% seen once; the top ten hold 7.9%. The V gene's germline CDR1 is LGHDT and CDR2 YNNKEL (reference sequence). The CDR3 totals 14 residues. J lost 1 base, V lost 10 bases, and 5 bases had no gene match. This clone showed up just once. Sequenced input: peripheral blood. This receptor was identified in a man aged 70-80 years who had recovered from COVID-19. The genes are TRBV3-1 (or the pseudogene TRBV3-2) and TRBJ2-5, with 11 bases aligning to TRBD2. The CDR3: CATGTSGLQETQYF. The CDR3 region has the DNA TGTGCCACCGGGACTAGCGGTCTCCAAGAGACCCAGTACTTC.